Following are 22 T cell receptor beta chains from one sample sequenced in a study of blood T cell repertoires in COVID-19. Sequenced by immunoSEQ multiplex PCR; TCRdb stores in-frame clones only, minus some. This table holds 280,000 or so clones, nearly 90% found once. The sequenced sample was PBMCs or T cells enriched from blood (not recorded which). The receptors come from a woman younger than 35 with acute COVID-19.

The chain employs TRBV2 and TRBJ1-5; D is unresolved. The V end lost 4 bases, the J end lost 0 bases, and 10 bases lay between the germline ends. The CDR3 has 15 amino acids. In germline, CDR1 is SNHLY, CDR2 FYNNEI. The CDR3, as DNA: TGTGCCAGCAGTGGTAGACATTATAGCAATCAGCCCCAGCATTTT. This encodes CASSGRHYSNQPQHF.

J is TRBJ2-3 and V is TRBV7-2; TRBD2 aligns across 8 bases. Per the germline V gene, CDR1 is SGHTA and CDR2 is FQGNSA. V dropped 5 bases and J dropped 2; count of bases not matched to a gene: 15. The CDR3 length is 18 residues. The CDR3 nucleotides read TGTGCCAGCAGCAAGAGGGGGAAGCGGGAGCCTATCACAGATACGCAGTATTTT. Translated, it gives CASSKRGKREPITDTQYF.

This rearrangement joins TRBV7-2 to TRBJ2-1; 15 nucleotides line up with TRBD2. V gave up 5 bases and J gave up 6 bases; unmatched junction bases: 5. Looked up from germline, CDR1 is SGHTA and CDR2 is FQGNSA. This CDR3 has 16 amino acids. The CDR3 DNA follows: TGTGCCAGCAGCCATGGACTAGCGGGAGGGAGCAATGAGCAGTTCTTC. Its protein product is CASSHGLAGGSNEQFF.

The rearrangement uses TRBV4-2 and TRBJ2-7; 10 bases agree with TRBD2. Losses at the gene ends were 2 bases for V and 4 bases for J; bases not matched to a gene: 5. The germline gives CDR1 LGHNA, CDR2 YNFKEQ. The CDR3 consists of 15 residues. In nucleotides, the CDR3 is TGTGCCAGCAGCCAACCTAGCGGGAGTAATTACGAGCAGTACTTC. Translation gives CASSQPSGSNYEQYF.

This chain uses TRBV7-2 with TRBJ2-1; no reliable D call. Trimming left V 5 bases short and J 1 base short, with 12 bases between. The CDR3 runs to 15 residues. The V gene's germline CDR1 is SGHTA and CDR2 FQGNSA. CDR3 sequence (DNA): TGTGCCAGCAGCCCGTACCTATCGTCCTACAATGAGCAGTTCTTC. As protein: CASSPYLSSYNEQFF.

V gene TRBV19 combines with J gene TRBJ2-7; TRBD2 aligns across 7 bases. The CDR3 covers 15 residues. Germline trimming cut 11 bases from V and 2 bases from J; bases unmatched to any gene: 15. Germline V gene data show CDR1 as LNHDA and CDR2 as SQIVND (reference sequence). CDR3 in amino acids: CASTIGASGPYEQYF. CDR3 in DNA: TGTGCCTCAACTATCGGGGCTAGCGGTCCCTACGAGCAGTACTTC.

CDR3: CASSLGFRGTGELFF. The CDR3 DNA sequence: TGCGCCAGCAGCTTGGGGTTCCGGGGCACCGGGGAGCTGTTTTTT. The V call is TRBV5-1, the J call TRBJ2-2, with D possibly matching TRBD2 (5 bases). The ends were cut back, 0 bases at V and 4 bases at J, with 10 bases in the middle. Germline V gene data show CDR1 as SGHRS and CDR2 as YFSETQ. The CDR3 consists of 15 residues.

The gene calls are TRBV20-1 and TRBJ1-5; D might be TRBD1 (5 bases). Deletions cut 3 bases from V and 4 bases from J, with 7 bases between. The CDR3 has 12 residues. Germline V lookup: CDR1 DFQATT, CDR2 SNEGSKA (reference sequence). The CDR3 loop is CSASRQNQPQHF. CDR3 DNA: TGCAGTGCTAGTAGACAGAATCAGCCCCAGCATTTT.

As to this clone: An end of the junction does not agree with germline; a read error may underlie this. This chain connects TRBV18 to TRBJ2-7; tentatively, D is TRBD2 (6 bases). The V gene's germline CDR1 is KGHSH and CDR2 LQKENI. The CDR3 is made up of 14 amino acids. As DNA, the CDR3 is TGTGCCGGCTCACCCAATTGGGGGGAGGTCGAGCAGTACTTC. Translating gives CAGSPNWGEVEQYF. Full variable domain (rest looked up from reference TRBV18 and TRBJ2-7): NAGVMQNPRHLVRRRGQEARLRCSPMKGHSHVYWYRQLPEEGLKFMVYLQKENIIDESGMPKERFSAEFPKEGPSILRIQQVVRGDSAAYFCAGSPNWGEVEQYFGPGTRLTVT.

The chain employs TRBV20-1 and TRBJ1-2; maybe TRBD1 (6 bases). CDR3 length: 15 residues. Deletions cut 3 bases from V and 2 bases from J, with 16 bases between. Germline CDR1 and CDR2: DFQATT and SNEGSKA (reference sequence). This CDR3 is CSASGGNSENYGYTF. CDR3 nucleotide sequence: TGCAGTGCTAGTGGGGGCAACTCGGAAAACTATGGCTACACCTTC.

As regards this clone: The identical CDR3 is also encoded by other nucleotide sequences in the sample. CDR3 residues: CASSPDRGGNQPQHF. In nucleotides, the CDR3 is TGTGCCAGCAGTCCCGACAGGGGGGGCAATCAGCCCCAGCATTTT. This chain links TRBV6-5 with TRBJ1-5, with 9 positions matching TRBD1. V lost 5 bases, J lost 2 bases, and 4 bases stayed unmatched. CDR1 and CDR2 from the germline V gene are MNHEY and SVGAGI. This CDR3 spans 15 amino acids.

This CDR3 is CASSLLAASTDTQYF. CDR3 DNA sequence: TGTGCCAGCAGTTTACTAGCAGCAAGCACAGATACGCAGTATTTT. The chain couples TRBV27 to TRBJ2-3; TRBD2 might be the D (5 bases). The CDR3 is 15 amino acids. In germline, CDR1 is MNHEY, CDR2 SMNVEV (reference sequence). Trimming removed 2 bases from V and 0 bases from J, with 9 bases in between.

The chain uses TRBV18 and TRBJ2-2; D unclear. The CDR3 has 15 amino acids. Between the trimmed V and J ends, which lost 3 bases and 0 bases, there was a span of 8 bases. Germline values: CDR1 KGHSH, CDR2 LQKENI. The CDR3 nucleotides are TGTGCCAGCTCACCTGGGCAGGCGAACACCGGGGAGCTGTTTTTT. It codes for CASSPGQANTGELFF.

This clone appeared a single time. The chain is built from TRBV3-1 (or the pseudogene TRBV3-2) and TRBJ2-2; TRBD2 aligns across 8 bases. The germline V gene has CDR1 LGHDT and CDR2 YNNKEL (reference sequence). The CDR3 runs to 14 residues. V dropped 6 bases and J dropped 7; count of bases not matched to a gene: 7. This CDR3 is CASRGAGEVGELFF. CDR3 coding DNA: TGTGCCAGCAGGGGAGCGGGAGAGGTCGGGGAGCTGTTTTTT.

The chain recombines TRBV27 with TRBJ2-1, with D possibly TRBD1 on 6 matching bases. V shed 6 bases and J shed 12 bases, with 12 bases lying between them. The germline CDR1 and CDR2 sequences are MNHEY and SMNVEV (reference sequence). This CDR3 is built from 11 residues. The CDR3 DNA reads TGTGCCAGCAGGAACAGGGACCGGCAGTTCTTC. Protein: CASRNRDRQFF.

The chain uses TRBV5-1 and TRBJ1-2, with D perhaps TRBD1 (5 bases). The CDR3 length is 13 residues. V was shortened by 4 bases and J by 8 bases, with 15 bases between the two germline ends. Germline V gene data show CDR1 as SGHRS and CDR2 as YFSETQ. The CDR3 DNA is TGCGCCAGCAGCATAGGACCCCAGGGAGGCTACACCTTC. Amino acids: CASSIGPQGGYTF.

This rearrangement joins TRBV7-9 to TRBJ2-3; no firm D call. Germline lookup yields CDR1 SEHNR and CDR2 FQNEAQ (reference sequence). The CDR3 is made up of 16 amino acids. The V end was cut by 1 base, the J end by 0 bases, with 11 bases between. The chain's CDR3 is CASSLGAASSTDTQYF. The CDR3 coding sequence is TGTGCCAGCAGCTTAGGGGCAGCATCTAGCACAGATACGCAGTATTTT.

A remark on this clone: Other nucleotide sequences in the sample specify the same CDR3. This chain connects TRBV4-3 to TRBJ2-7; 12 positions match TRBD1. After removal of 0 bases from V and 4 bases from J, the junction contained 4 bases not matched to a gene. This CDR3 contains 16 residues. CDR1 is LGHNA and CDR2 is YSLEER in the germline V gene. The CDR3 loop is CASSQDRDRGHYEQYF. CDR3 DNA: TGCGCCAGCAGCCAAGACCGGGACAGGGGGCATTACGAGCAGTACTTC.

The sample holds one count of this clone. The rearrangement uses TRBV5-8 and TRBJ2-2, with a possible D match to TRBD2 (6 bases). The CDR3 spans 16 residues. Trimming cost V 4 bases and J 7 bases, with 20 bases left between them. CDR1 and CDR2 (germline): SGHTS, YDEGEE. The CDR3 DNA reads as TGTGCCAGCAGCGGCCTAGCGCTCCCCCTGGGCGGGGAGCTGTTTTTT. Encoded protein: CASSGLALPLGGELFF.

CDR3 in DNA: TGCAGTGCTAGTGCTAGCGGGAGATCCTACGAGCAGTACTTC. The encoded protein is CSASASGRSYEQYF. The V and J genes are TRBV20-1 and TRBJ2-7; 10 bases fit TRBD2. The CDR3 is 14 residues long. CDR1 is DFQATT and CDR2 is SNEGSKA in the germline V gene (reference sequence). The V segment lost 3 bases and the J segment 1 base; nucleotides outside the gene matches: 3.

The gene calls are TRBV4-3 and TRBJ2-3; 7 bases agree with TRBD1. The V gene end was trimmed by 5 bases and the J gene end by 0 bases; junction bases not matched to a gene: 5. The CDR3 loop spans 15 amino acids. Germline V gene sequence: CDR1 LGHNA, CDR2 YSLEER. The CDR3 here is CASSKTGVSTDTQYF. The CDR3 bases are TGCGCCAGCAGCAAAACAGGGGTTAGCACAGATACGCAGTATTTT.

The CDR3 sequence is CASSVYKKGVNQPQHF. CDR3 in DNA: TGTGCCAGCAGCGTGTACAAAAAGGGGGTCAATCAGCCCCAGCATTTT. This chain joins TRBV7-9 and TRBJ1-5; D might be TRBD1 (6 bases). The germline gives CDR1 SEHNR, CDR2 FQNEAQ (reference sequence). Trimming stripped 5 bases from V and 3 bases from J, with 17 bases between. This CDR3 region has 16 residues.